This T cell receptor (beta chain) was captured in a study of blood T cell repertoires in COVID-19. Study details: Spain, Italy and the United States supplied samples that represented acute and convalescent COVID-19. T cells, B-cell-depleted T cells, or PBMCs provided the cDNA or gDNA that served as material.

V was shortened by 5 bases and J by 4 bases, with 9 bases between the two germline ends. This CDR3 is built from 13 residues. Germline V gene data show CDR1 as PRHDT and CDR2 as FYEKMQ (reference sequence). The authors' processing: Amplification of reference gene primers provided the estimated nucleated cell counts. The method was immunoSEQ multiplex PCR; TCRdb's version includes in-frame clones alone and lacks a portion of them. V and J calls and clone size follow that table, whereas D and trimming were derived from the DNA. The sample lists 75,000 to 100,000 clones, approximately 87% occurring once.

The receptor's source is a human donor in a cohort sampled during active COVID-19. Sample: peripheral blood. The chain is built from TRBV13 and TRBJ1-5, with D tentatively TRBD1 (6 bases). The CDR3 protein is CASSHQGNQPQHF. CDR3 bases: TGTGCCAGCAGCCACCAGGGGAATCAGCCCCAGCATTTT.